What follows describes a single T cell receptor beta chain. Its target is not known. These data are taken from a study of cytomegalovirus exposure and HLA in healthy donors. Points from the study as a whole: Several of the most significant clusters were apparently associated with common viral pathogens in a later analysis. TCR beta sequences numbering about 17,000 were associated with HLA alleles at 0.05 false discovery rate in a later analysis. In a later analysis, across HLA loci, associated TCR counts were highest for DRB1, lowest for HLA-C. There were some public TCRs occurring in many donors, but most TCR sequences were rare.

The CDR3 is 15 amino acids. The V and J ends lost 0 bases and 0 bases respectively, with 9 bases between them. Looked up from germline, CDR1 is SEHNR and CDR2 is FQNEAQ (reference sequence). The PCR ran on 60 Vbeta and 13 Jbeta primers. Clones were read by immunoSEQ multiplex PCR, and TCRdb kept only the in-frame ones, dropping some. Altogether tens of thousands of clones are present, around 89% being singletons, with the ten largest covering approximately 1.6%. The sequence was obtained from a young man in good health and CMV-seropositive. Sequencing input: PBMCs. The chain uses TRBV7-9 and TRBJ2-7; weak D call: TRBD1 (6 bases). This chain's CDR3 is CASSLAGTTSYEQYF. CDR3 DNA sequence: TGTGCCAGCAGCTTAGCCGGGACAACCTCCTACGAGCAGTACTTC. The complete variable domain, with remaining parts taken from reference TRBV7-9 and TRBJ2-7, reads DTGVSQNPRHKITKRGQNVTFRCDPISEHNRLYWYRQTLGQGPEFLTYFQNEAQLEKSRLLSDRFSAERPKGSFSTLEIQRTEQGDSAMYLCASSLAGTTSYEQYFGPGTRLTVT.